The 19 T cell receptor beta chains below come from one sample, sequenced in a study of blood T cells in healthy people across ages. Combining a sample-barcoded 5' primer with a J-beta primer mix, a second PCR ran for roughly 7 to 12 cycles. MiXCR was run by TCRdb on the 5' RACE reads, yielding one entry per CDR3 protein. The sample holds more than 650,000 distinct CDR3 sequences, roughly 25% seen once. These data were also reused for a study on T cells of mothers and their children.

Sequencing used blood. These receptor sequences come from a boy under 18 in good health.

This rearrangement joins TRBV5-1 to TRBJ1-4; D call uncertain. The germline CDR1 and CDR2 sequences are SGHRS and YFSETQ. The CDR3 has 14 residues. Trimming took off 4 bases at V and 4 bases at J, with 11 bases between the two ends. DNA for the CDR3: TGCGCCAGCAGCCCAGAAGCTATTAATGAAAAACTGTTTTTT. Translating gives CASSPEAINEKLFF.

This clonotype occurred once. V usage is TRBV30 and J usage is TRBJ1-2; tentatively, D is TRBD1 (6 bases). V gave up 0 bases and J gave up 7 bases, with 9 bases separating them. CDR1 is GTSNPN, CDR2 SVGIG, per germline (reference sequence). There are 12 residues in the CDR3. The CDR3 here is CAWSVQGPGYTF. CDR3 bases: TGTGCCTGGAGTGTACAGGGTCCTGGCTACACCTTC.

This clonotype appeared a few times. The chain has TRBV5-1 and TRBJ2-5, with 7 nucleotides matching TRBD1. This CDR3 region has 15 residues. The V gene end was trimmed by 2 bases and the J gene end by 1 base; junction bases not matched to a gene: 5. CDR1 is SGHRS and CDR2 is YFSETQ in the germline V gene. The CDR3 reads CASSFVGTAQETQYF. The DNA for the CDR3 is TGCGCCAGCAGCTTTGTTGGGACAGCCCAAGAGACCCAGTACTTC.

The chain carries TRBV30 and TRBJ2-5; D unclear. Germline-derived CDR1 and CDR2 are GTSNPN and SVGIG (reference sequence). CDR3 length: 14 amino acids. The ends were cut back, 0 bases at V and 2 bases at J, with 10 bases in the middle. The CDR3 loop is CAWSVRRQQETQYF. For the CDR3, the DNA is TGTGCCTGGAGTGTGCGCAGGCAACAAGAGACCCAGTACTTC.

This clonotype was seen a handful of times. The chain uses TRBV28 and TRBJ1-2; D gene uncertain. V lost 3 bases to trimming and J lost 6 bases, with 14 bases between them. CDR3 size: 14 residues. Germline loops: CDR1 MDHEN, CDR2 SYDVKM. The CDR3 bases are TGTGCCAGCAGTTTGGGGTTGCAGTCTGATGGCTACACCTTC. Translated, it gives CASSLGLQSDGYTF.

This clonotype has more than one count but fewer than ten. The chain links TRBV6-6 to TRBJ1-1; D remains unclear. With 4 bases removed from V and 3 bases from J, the gap between germline ends came to 6 bases. Germline V gene data show CDR1 as MNHNY and CDR2 as SVGAGI (reference sequence). The CDR3 length is 12 residues. CDR3 in amino acids: CASSWTDTEAFF. The CDR3 DNA sequence: TGTGCCAGCAGTTGGACGGACACTGAAGCTTTCTTT.

The DNA of the CDR3 is TGCAGTGCTAGAGAGGCCGGGACCGAGACCCAGTACTTC. Encoded protein: CSAREAGTETQYF. The chain links TRBV20-1 to TRBJ2-5, with D perhaps being TRBD1 or TRBD2 (5 bases each). Per germline, CDR1 DFQATT and CDR2 SNEGSKA (reference sequence). The CDR3 has 13 residues. Trimming removed 0 bases at V and 5 bases at J, with 10 bases between.

The J gene is TRBJ1-1, the V gene TRBV5-1, with D hard to call. Germline V gives CDR1 SGHRS, CDR2 YFSETQ. V dropped 2 bases and J dropped 4 bases, with 9 bases sitting between them. The CDR3 is made up of 13 amino acids. The CDR3 here is CASSFDSSTEAFF. The CDR3 DNA follows: TGCGCCAGCAGCTTCGATAGCAGCACTGAAGCTTTCTTT.

This clonotype has just a few counts. The rearrangement links TRBV28 to TRBJ2-1, with 9 bases aligning to TRBD1. CDR3 length: 16 residues. The V gene end was trimmed by 5 bases and the J gene end by 4 bases; junction bases not matched to a gene: 9. From germline, CDR1 is MDHEN and CDR2 SYDVKM. CDR3 sequence (DNA): TGTGCCAGCAGTGATAATGGACAGGGGTTATACAATGAGCAGTTCTTC. It codes for CASSDNGQGLYNEQFF.

The gene calls are TRBV7-9 and TRBJ1-2, with D tentatively TRBD1 (5 bases). The CDR3 spans 13 residues. The ends were cut back, 11 bases at V and 7 bases at J, with 20 bases in the middle. Germline V gene lookup returns CDR1 SEHNR and CDR2 FQNEAQ (reference sequence). The CDR3 coding sequence is TGTGCCGCTCGGGACCCCAGAGGCGCTGGCTACACCTTC. Protein: CAARDPRGAGYTF.

This clonotype was seen more than once but under ten times. V and J are TRBV6-2 or TRBV6-3 and TRBJ2-5; D may be TRBD2 (5 bases). This CDR3 is 15 amino acids long. V was clipped by 5 bases and J by 1 base, with 14 bases between them. The germline V gene has CDR1 MNHEY and CDR2 SVGEGT. The CDR3 spells CASSGEREFQETQYF. CDR3 coding DNA: TGTGCCAGCAGTGGCGAAAGGGAGTTCCAAGAGACCCAGTACTTC.

V usage is TRBV7-9 and J usage is TRBJ2-1; TRBD1 matches at 7 bases. Germline values: CDR1 SEHNR, CDR2 FQNEAQ (reference sequence). This CDR3 is built from 15 residues. V lost 5 bases, J lost 8 bases, and 12 bases stayed unmatched. The CDR3 DNA reads as TGTGCCAGCAGCCCACCGGGACAGCGCTTCGATGAGCAGTTCTTC. It specifies CASSPPGQRFDEQFF.

The chain carries TRBV7-9 and TRBJ2-6, with D possibly being TRBD1 or TRBD2 (5 bases each). Trimming pared 5 bases from V and 0 bases from J, leaving 8 bases between. The V gene's germline CDR1 is SEHNR and CDR2 FQNEAQ (reference sequence). The CDR3 totals 15 residues. CDR3 DNA sequence: TGTGCCAGCAGCGATGGGACCTCTGGGGCCAACGTCCTGACTTTC. Translated, it gives CASSDGTSGANVLTF.

This clonotype was seen more than once but under ten times. This chain connects TRBV9 to TRBJ2-7; D call uncertain. Germline V gene lookup returns CDR1 SGDLS and CDR2 YYNGEE. The CDR3 extends over 14 amino acids. V was trimmed by 4 bases and J by 5 bases, leaving 16 bases between them. The CDR3 sequence: CASSSGGERDEQYF. The CDR3 nucleotides read TGTGCCAGCAGCTCCGGTGGCGAAAGAGACGAGCAGTACTTC.

V is TRBV28 and J is TRBJ1-2, with TRBD1 matching 8 bases. Germline V gene sequence: CDR1 MDHEN, CDR2 SYDVKM. The CDR3 spans 12 residues. J lost 7 bases, V lost 6 bases, and 4 bases had no gene match. CDR3 sequence (DNA): TGTGCCAGCAGGAGAGACAGGGGTGGCTACACCTTC. Protein sequence: CASRRDRGGYTF.

This clonotype was counted only a few times. The genes are TRBV2 and TRBJ2-5; 9 nucleotides align to TRBD2. Germline loops: CDR1 SNHLY, CDR2 FYNNEI. Trimming at V came to 2 bases and at J to 6 bases, leaving 10 bases not matched to a gene. This CDR3 is built from 16 residues. The DNA for the CDR3 is TGTGCCAGCAGTGAATTCGCGGGGGGGGCTTTGAAGACCCAGTACTTC. It codes for CASSEFAGGALKTQYF.

The CDR3 is CASSQFGTPYNEQFF. In DNA form, the CDR3 reads TGTGCCAGCAGCCAATTTGGGACACCCTACAATGAGCAGTTCTTC. The chain recombines TRBV16 with TRBJ2-1, with D tentatively TRBD1 (6 bases). Germline V gives CDR1 KGHSY, CDR2 FQNENV. Trimming stripped 1 base from V and 2 bases from J, with 9 bases between. The CDR3 sequence is 15 residues long.

The chain recombines TRBV28 with TRBJ2-5; 8 bases fit TRBD1. Germline V CDR1 and CDR2: MDHEN, SYDVKM. The CDR3 totals 15 residues. V was clipped by 6 bases and J by 5 bases; unmatched bases: 11. The CDR3 region is CASSTRGRGGETQYF. Here the CDR3 DNA reads TGTGCCAGCAGCACCAGGGGGCGTGGGGGGGAGACCCAGTACTTC.

At least ten counts were recorded for this clonotype. J is TRBJ2-5 and V is TRBV7-6; TRBD2 is a possible D gene (5 bases). The end of the DNA fits TRBJ2-1 better, so the J call may be wrong. This CDR3 has 11 residues. Germline V gene sequence: CDR1 SGHVS, CDR2 FNYEAQ. This CDR3 reads CASSQPGEQFF. The CDR3 nucleotides read TGTGCCAGCAGCCAGCCGGGAGAGCAGTTCTTC.